The rows below give T cell receptor beta chains drawn from one sample of a study of shared clonotypes between healthy human individuals. Assay: immunoSEQ multiplex PCR; the TCRdb copy retains only in-frame clones and omits some. The table records 2,500,000 or so clones, around 94% of them present only once. Sample: naive CD4+ T cells sorted from blood. The receptors derive from a man younger than 30 in good health. CDR3s include the opening cysteine and the closing phenylalanine or tryptophan. D genes are given only for firm matches. Size is stated for part of the rows, as once, few or many counts, or as a class when the clone is expanded.

d_call j_call clone_size v_call cdr3_aa cdr3_nt
TRBD2 TRBJ2-5 - TRBV19 CASSIKLGASGGTQYF TGTGCCAGTAGTATAAAACTCGGGGCTAGCGGGGGGACCCAGTACTTC
- TRBJ2-1 once TRBV7-3 CASSRRGGALNEQFF TGTGCCAGCAGTCGAAGGGGGGGAGCTCTCAATGAGCAGTTCTTC
TRBD1 TRBJ2-1 - TRBV5-1 CASSSGQGSYNEQFF TGCGCCAGCAGCTCGGGACAGGGTTCCTACAATGAGCAGTTCTTC
- TRBJ1-1 - TRBV5-1 CASRVKEATKGEAFF TGCGCCAGCAGGGTTAAGGAGGCAACGAAGGGTGAAGCTTTCTTT
TRBD1 TRBJ2-5 - TRBV9 CASSATQGALLKETQYF TGTGCCAGCAGCGCTACACAGGGGGCGCTTTTAAAAGAGACCCAGTACTTC
- TRBJ2-3 once TRBV5-1 CASHAVAGTGDTQYF TGCGCCAGCCATGCGGTAGCGGGGACAGGAGATACGCAGTATTTT
- TRBJ2-7 - TRBV7-2 CASSPGGAGPGYEQYF TGTGCCAGCAGCCCCGGGGGCGCGGGCCCTGGGTACGAGCAGTACTTC
- TRBJ2-7 - TRBV7-2 CASSLGPGLKGYEQYF TGTGCCAGCAGCTTAGGTCCGGGACTTAAGGGGTACGAGCAGTACTTC
TRBD1 TRBJ2-5 once TRBV5-1 CASSSQDRGDQETQYF TGCGCCAGCAGTTCGCAGGACAGGGGGGACCAAGAGACCCAGTACTTC
TRBD1 TRBJ2-7 - TRBV9 CASSVGGTGGQSEQYF TGTGCCAGCAGCGTAGGTGGGACAGGGGGTCAATCCGAGCAGTACTTC
TRBD1 TRBJ1-2 - TRBV18 CASSPLPGQGAGYTF TGTGCCAGCTCACCCTTACCGGGACAGGGTGCTGGCTACACCTTC
- TRBJ1-2 few TRBV30 CAWTAPYYGYTF TGTGCCTGGACGGCCCCCTACTATGGCTACACCTTC
TRBD1 TRBJ2-2 - TRBV28 CASSLTDRVTGELFF TGTGCCAGCAGTCTGACGGACAGGGTTACCGGGGAGCTGTTTTTT
- TRBJ1-1 once TRBV6-1 CASSDFLLLGGTEAFF TGTGCCAGCAGTGACTTCTTATTGTTAGGGGGAACTGAAGCTTTCTTT
- TRBJ1-5 - TRBV18 CASSLAGDQPQHF TGTGCCAGCTCACTGGCAGGAGATCAGCCCCAGCATTTT
TRBD1 TRBJ2-7 - TRBV27 CASSPWTGSSYEQYF TGTGCCAGCAGTCCGTGGACAGGGAGCTCCTACGAGCAGTACTTC
- TRBJ2-2 - TRBV7-9 CASLQGSNTGELFF TGTGCCAGCCTCCAGGGCTCGAACACCGGGGAGCTGTTTTTT
- TRBJ2-5 once TRBV6-1 CASSEARLTVVGFQETQYF TGTGCCAGCAGTGAAGCAAGGTTAACAGTCGTAGGGTTCCAAGAGACCCAGTACTTC
- TRBJ2-5 - TRBV6-1 CASSLPETVETQYF TGTGCCAGCAGCCTGCCGGAGACCGTAGAGACCCAGTACTTC
TRBD2 TRBJ2-5 once TRBV7-9 CASSLGGTLAGETQYF TGTGCCAGCAGCTTGGGGGGGACCCTCGCGGGGGAGACCCAGTACTTC
TRBD1 TRBJ1-5 once TRBV19 CASSMAGGSNQPQHF TGTGCCAGTAGTATGGCAGGGGGTAGCAATCAGCCCCAGCATTTT
- TRBJ2-1 - TRBV9 CASSSRLGGVGQFF TGTGCCAGCAGCTCCAGACTAGGAGGGGTGGGTCAGTTCTTC
- TRBJ2-5 once TRBV7-9 CASSLRTEQETQYF TGTGCCAGCAGCTTACGGACAGAGCAAGAGACCCAGTACTTC
- TRBJ2-3 - TRBV10-3 CAISESTDTQYF TGTGCCATCAGTGAGTCGACTGATACGCAGTATTTT
- TRBJ1-6 - TRBV30 CAWSVLRGANNSPLHF TGTGCCTGGAGTGTACTACGGGGGGCAAACAATTCACCCCTCCACTTT
- TRBJ2-3 - TRBV7-6 CASSLAGRLTDTQYF TGTGCCAGCAGCTTAGCCGGCAGACTCACAGATACGCAGTATTTT
- TRBJ1-3 - TRBV7-6 CASSSKYDRSGNTIYF TGTGCCAGCAGCTCCAAATACGATCGATCTGGAAACACCATATATTTT
- TRBJ1-2 - TRBV13 CASSLRTNYGYTF TGTGCCAGCAGCTTAAGGACAAACTATGGCTACACCTTC
TRBD1 TRBJ2-7 few TRBV9 CASSVSPGTGEGEQYF TGTGCCAGCAGCGTGAGCCCCGGGACAGGGGAGGGCGAGCAGTACTTC
TRBD1 TRBJ1-2 - TRBV19 CASSRPGQAYGYTF TGTGCCAGTAGTCGACCGGGACAGGCCTATGGCTACACCTTC
- TRBJ2-7 - TRBV18 CASSLGVVTVGPQYF TGTGCCAGCTCACTCGGCGTCGTGACAGTCGGGCCGCAGTACTTC
TRBD1 TRBJ1-1 - TRBV5-1 CASSTDRGANTEAFF TGCGCCAGCAGCACGGACAGGGGAGCGAACACTGAAGCTTTCTTT
TRBD2 TRBJ2-7 - TRBV5-4 CASSLAGGAYEQYF TGTGCCAGCAGCTTGGCGGGGGGGGCCTACGAGCAGTACTTC
TRBD2 TRBJ2-1 - TRBV7-2 CASSLVRTSGRSNEQFF TGTGCCAGCAGCTTAGTTCGGACTAGCGGGAGATCCAATGAGCAGTTCTTC
- TRBJ1-2 - TRBV19 CASSRTTDFYGYTF TGTGCCAGTAGCCGGACGACGGACTTCTATGGCTACACCTTC
- TRBJ2-7 - TRBV5-1 CASSSSSQGEQYF TGCGCCAGCAGCTCTAGCTCTCAGGGGGAGCAGTACTTC
- TRBJ1-1 - TRBV28 CASTSSGDSAFF TGTGCCAGCACCTCCTCCGGGGACTCAGCTTTCTTT
- TRBJ1-1 - TRBV19 CASSKKGRENTEAFF TGTGCCAGTAGTAAAAAAGGGAGGGAGAACACTGAAGCTTTCTTT
- TRBJ1-6 - TRBV6-4 CASSELANSPLHF TGTGCCAGCAGTGAGTTAGCGAATTCACCCCTCCACTTT
- TRBJ2-7 - TRBV15 CATSRDREQLYEQYF TGTGCCACCAGCAGAGATAGGGAACAGCTCTACGAGCAGTACTTC
- TRBJ2-1 once TRBV19 CASSISSLNEQFF TGTGCCAGTAGTATAAGTAGCCTCAATGAGCAGTTCTTC
- TRBJ2-1 - TRBV5-1 CASSFEGVAYNEQFF TGCGCCAGCAGCTTCGAGGGGGTAGCCTACAATGAGCAGTTCTTC
TRBD2 TRBJ2-5 - TRBV6-5 CASSYPASGGPETQYF TGTGCCAGCAGTTACCCCGCTAGCGGGGGACCGGAGACCCAGTACTTC
- TRBJ2-1 - TRBV5-4 CASSRAGGWGSSYNEQFF TGTGCCAGCAGCCGGGCCGGCGGGTGGGGGAGCTCCTACAATGAGCAGTTCTTC
- TRBJ1-1 - TRBV7-3 CASSLGGGRYEAFF TGTGCCAGCAGCTTAGGTGGGGGCCGCTATGAAGCTTTCTTT
TRBD2 TRBJ2-1 once TRBV4-3 CASSPGPGLEIYNEQFF TGCGCCAGCAGCCCCGGACCGGGACTAGAGATTTACAATGAGCAGTTCTTC
TRBD1 TRBJ2-7 - TRBV7-9 CASSLSLGTASWSSYEQYF TGTGCCAGCAGCTTAAGTCTCGGGACAGCCTCTTGGAGCTCCTACGAGCAGTACTTC
- TRBJ2-7 once TRBV13 CASSLAAGPYEQYF TGTGCCAGCAGCTTAGCCGCGGGACCTTACGAGCAGTACTTC
- TRBJ1-2 - TRBV11-2 CASSSVRDKGSLNYGYTF TGTGCCAGCAGCTCCGTCCGGGACAAGGGGTCGTTAAACTATGGCTACACCTTC
- TRBJ2-7 - TRBV18 CASSPSSDSSEQYF TGTGCCAGCTCACCGAGTTCCGACAGCTCCGAGCAGTACTTC
- TRBJ1-3 - TRBV19 CASSIANGGSGNTIYF TGTGCCAGTAGTATAGCAAACGGCGGCTCTGGAAACACCATATATTTT
- TRBJ1-2 - TRBV5-6 CASSSQGTNYGYTF TGTGCCAGCAGCTCCCAAGGCACTAACTATGGCTACACCTTC
- TRBJ2-7 - TRBV18 CASSAAGRSYEQYF TGTGCCAGCTCAGCCGCAGGGAGGTCCTACGAGCAGTACTTC
- TRBJ1-6 - TRBV6-5 CASSYSLNTNSPLHF TGTGCCAGCAGTTACTCTTTAAATACAAATTCACCCCTCCACTTT